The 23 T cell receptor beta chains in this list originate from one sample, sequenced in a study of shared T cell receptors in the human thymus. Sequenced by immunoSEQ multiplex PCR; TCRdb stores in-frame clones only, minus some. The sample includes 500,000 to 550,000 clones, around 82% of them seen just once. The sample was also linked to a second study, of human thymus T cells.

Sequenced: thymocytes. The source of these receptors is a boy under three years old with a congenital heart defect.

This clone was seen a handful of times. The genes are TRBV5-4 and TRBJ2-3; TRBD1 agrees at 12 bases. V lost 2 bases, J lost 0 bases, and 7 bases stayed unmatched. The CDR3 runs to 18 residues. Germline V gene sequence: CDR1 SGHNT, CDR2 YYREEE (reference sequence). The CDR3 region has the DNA TGTGCCAGCAGCTTCGGGGGGACAGGGGGCGCTAGCACAGATACGCAGTATTTT. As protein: CASSFGGTGGASTDTQYF.

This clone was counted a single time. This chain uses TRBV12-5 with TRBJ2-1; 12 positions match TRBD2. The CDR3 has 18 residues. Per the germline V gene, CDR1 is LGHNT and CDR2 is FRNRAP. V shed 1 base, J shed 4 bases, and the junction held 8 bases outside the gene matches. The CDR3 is CASGLARPGLAGYNEQFF. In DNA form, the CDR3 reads TGTGCTAGTGGTTTGGCCCGCCCGGGACTAGCGGGTTACAATGAGCAGTTCTTC.

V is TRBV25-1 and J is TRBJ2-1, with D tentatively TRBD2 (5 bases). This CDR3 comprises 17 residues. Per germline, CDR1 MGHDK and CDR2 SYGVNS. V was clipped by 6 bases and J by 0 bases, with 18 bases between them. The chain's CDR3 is CASRGSATNSSYNEQFF. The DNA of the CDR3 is TGTGCCAGCAGGGGTAGCGCAACCAATAGCTCCTACAATGAGCAGTTCTTC.

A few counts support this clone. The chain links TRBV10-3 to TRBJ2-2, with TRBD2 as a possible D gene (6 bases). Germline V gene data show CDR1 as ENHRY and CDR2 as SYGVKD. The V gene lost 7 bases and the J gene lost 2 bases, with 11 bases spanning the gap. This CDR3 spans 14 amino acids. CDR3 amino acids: CAITRDLNTGELFF. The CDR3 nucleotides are TGTGCCATCACGCGGGACCTCAACACCGGGGAGCTGTTTTTT.

CDR3 region: CASSLGTSGRTHSYNEQFF. CDR3 nucleotides: TGTGCCAGCAGCTTAGGGACTAGCGGGAGGACACACTCCTACAATGAGCAGTTCTTC. This chain uses TRBV7-6 with TRBJ2-1; 14 nucleotides match TRBD2. CDR1 is SGHVS and CDR2 is FNYEAQ in the germline V gene. V shed 1 base, J shed 0 bases, and the junction held 5 bases outside the gene matches. The CDR3 is made up of 19 amino acids.

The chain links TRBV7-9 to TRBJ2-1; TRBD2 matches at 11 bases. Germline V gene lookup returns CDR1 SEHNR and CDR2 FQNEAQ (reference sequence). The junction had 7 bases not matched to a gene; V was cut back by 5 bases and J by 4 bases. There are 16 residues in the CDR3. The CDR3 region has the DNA TGTGCCAGCAGCAACTCCGTAGCGGGAGGGTACAATGAGCAGTTCTTC. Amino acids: CASSNSVAGGYNEQFF. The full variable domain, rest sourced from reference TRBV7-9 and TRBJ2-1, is DTGVSQNPRHKITKRGQNVTFRCDPISEHNRLYWYRQTLGQGPEFLTYFQNEAQLEKSRLLSDRFSAERPKGSFSTLEIQRTEQGDSAMYLCASSNSVAGGYNEQFFGPGTRLTVL.

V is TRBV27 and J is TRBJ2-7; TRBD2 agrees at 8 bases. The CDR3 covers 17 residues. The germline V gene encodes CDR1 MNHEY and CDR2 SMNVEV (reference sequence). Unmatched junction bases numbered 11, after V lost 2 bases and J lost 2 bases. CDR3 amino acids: CASSLRPSLAGPYEQYF. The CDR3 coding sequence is TGTGCCAGCAGTTTACGCCCGAGCCTAGCGGGCCCCTACGAGCAGTACTTC.

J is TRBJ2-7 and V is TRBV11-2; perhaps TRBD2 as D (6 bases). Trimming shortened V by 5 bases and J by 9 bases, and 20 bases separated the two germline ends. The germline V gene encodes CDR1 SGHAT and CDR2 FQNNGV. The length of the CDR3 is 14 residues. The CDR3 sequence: CASSPTRGNVGQYF. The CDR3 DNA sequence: TGTGCCAGCAGCCCAACACGGGGGAATGTGGGGCAGTACTTC.

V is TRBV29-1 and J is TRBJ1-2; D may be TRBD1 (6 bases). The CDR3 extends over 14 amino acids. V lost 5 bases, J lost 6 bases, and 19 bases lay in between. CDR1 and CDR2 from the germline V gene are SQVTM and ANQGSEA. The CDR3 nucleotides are TGCAGCGTTCCGAAGTGGGGGGGGCCGGATGGCTACACCTTC. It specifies CSVPKWGGPDGYTF.

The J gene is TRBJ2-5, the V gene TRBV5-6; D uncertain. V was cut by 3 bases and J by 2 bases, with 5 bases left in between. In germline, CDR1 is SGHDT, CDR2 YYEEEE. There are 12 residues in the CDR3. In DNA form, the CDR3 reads TGTGCCAGCAGCTCGGGTCAAGAGACCCAGTACTTC. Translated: CASSSGQETQYF. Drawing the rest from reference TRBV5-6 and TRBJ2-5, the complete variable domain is DAGVTQSPTHLIKTRGQQVTLRCSPKSGHDTVSWYQQALGQGPQFIFQYYEEEERQRGNFPDRFSGHQFPNYSSELNVNALLLGDSALYLCASSSGQETQYFGPGTRLLVL.

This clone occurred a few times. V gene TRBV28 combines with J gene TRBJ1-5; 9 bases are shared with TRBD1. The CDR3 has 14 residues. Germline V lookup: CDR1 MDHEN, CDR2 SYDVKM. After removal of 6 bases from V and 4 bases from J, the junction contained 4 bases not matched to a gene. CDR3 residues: CASSNRGLNQPQHF. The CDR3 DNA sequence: TGTGCCAGCAGCAACAGGGGGCTTAATCAGCCCCAGCATTTT.

CDR3 in amino acids: CASSLYSRGYGYTF. CDR3 coding DNA: TGTGCCAGCAGCTTATATTCTCGGGGCTATGGCTACACCTTC. J is TRBJ1-2 and V is TRBV5-6; unclear D gene. V dropped 2 bases and J dropped 4 bases, with 12 bases sitting between them. This CDR3 comprises 14 residues. Germline V gene sequence: CDR1 SGHDT, CDR2 YYEEEE.

CDR3 nucleotide sequence: TGTGCCAGCAGTTGGGACAGGGACTACGAGCAGTACTTC. Protein product: CASSWDRDYEQYF. The V gene is TRBV6-6, the J gene TRBJ2-7, with 9 bases aligning to TRBD1. CDR1 and CDR2 (germline): MNHNY, SVGAGI (reference sequence). This CDR3 comprises 13 residues. The trim removed 4 bases at V and 3 bases at J, leaving 1 base unmatched.

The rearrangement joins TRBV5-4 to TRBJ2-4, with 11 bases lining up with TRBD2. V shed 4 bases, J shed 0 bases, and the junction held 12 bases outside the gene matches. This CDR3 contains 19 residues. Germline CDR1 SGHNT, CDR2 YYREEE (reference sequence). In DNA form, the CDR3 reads TGTGCCAGCAGCCATCGACTAGCGGGACCTACGCTAGCCAAAAACATTCAGTACTTC. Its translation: CASSHRLAGPTLAKNIQYF.

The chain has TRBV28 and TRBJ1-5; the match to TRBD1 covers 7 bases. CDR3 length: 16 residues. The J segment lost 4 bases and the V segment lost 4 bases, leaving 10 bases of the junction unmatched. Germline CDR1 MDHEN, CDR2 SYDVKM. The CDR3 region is CASSYRKQGSNQPQHF. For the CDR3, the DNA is TGTGCCAGCAGTTACAGAAAACAGGGGAGTAATCAGCCCCAGCATTTT. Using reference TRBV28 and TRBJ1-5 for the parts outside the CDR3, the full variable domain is DVKVTQSSRYLVKRTGEKVFLECVQDMDHENMFWYRQDPGLGLRLIYFSYDVKMKEKGDIPEGYSVSREKKERFSLILESASTNQTSMYLCASSYRKQGSNQPQHFGDGTRLSIL.

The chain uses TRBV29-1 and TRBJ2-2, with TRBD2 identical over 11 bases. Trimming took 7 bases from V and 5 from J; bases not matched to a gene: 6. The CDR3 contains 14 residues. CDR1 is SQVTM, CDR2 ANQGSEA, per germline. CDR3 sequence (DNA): TGCAGCGCCGCATTAGCGGGAGGGACCGGGGAGCTGTTTTTT. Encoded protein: CSAALAGGTGELFF.

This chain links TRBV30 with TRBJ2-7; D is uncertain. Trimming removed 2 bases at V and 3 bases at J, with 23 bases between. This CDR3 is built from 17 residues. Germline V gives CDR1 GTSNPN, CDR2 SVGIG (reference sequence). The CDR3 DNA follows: TGTGCCTGGAGTCTACAAAACAGTGACACACCAGACTACGAGCAGTACTTC. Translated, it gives CAWSLQNSDTPDYEQYF. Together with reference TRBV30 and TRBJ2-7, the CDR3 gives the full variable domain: SQTIHQWPATLVQPVGSPLSLECTVEGTSNPNLYWYRQAAGRGLQLLFYSVGIGQISSEVPQNLSASRPQDRQFILSSKKLLLSDSGFYLCAWSLQNSDTPDYEQYFGPGTRLTVT.

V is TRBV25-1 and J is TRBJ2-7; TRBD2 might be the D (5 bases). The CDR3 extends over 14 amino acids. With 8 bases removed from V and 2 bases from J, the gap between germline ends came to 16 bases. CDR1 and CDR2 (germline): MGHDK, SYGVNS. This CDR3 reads CASGLSGPPYEQYF. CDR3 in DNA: TGTGCCAGCGGATTAAGCGGCCCCCCCTACGAGCAGTACTTC.

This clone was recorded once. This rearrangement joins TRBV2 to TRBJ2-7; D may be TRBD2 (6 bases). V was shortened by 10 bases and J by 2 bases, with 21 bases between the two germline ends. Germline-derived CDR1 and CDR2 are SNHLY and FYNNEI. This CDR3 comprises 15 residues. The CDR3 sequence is CATLRVGGIPYEQYF. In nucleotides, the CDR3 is TGTGCCACCCTGAGGGTTGGAGGGATTCCCTACGAGCAGTACTTC.

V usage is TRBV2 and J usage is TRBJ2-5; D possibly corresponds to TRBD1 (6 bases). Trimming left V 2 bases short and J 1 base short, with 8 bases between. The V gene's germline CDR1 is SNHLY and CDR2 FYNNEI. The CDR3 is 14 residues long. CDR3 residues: CASSERDTQETQYF. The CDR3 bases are TGTGCCAGCAGTGAAAGGGACACCCAAGAGACCCAGTACTTC.

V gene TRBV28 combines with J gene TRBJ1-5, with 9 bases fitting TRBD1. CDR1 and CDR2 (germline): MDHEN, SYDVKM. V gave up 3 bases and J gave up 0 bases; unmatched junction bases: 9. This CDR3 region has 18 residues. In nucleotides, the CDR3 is TGTGCCAGCAGTTTCCCCGGGACAGGGACCTATAGCAATCAGCCCCAGCATTTT. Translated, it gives CASSFPGTGTYSNQPQHF.

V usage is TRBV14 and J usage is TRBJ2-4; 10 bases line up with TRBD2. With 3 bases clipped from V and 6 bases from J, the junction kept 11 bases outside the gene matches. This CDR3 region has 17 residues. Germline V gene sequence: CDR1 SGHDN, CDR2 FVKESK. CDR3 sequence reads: CASSQVWPSGSGNIQYF. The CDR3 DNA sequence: TGTGCCAGCAGCCAGGTTTGGCCTAGCGGGAGTGGAAACATTCAGTACTTC. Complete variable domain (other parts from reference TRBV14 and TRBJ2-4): EAGVTQFPSHSVIEKGQTVTLRCDPISGHDNLYWYRRVMGKEIKFLLHFVKESKQDESGMPNNRFLAERTGGTYSTLKVQPAELEDSGVYFCASSQVWPSGSGNIQYFGAGTRLSVL.

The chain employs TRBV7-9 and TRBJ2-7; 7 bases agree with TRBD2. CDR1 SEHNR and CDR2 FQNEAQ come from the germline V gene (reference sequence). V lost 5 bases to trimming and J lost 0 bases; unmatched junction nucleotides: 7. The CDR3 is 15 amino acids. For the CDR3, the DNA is TGTGCCAGCAGCCACAGCGGGGAGAACTCCTACGAGCAGTACTTC. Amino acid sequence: CASSHSGENSYEQYF.